This T cell receptor (beta chain) stems from a study of cytomegalovirus exposure and HLA in healthy donors. This clone was seen just once. In germline, CDR1 is KGHSH, CDR2 LQKENI. V dropped 5 bases and J dropped 5; count of bases not matched to a gene: 1. The CDR3 extends over 13 amino acids. PCR involved 60 Vbeta and 13 Jbeta primers. Data came from immunoSEQ multiplex PCR; TCRdb stores just in-frame clones and leaves some out. The sample lists some 98,000 clones, more than 65% occurring once. Sample: PBMCs. The sequence was obtained from a human donor in good health. The chain has TRBV18 and TRBJ2-7, with 12 bases fitting TRBD1. CDR3 in amino acids: CASSGTGGNEQYF. The CDR3 DNA reads TGTGCCAGCTCAGGGACAGGGGGCAACGAGCAGTACTTC.